Listed below are T cell receptor beta chains from one sample, sequenced in a study of T cells in Graves' hyperthyroidism and ophthalmopathy. TCRdb independently ran MiXCR on the multiplex PCR reads; one entry per CDR3 protein. The data show hundreds of thousands of distinct CDR3 sequences, around 21% seen once. The sample was blood. The receptors originated from a man aged 25 to 40 with Graves' ophthalmopathy. Both conserved end residues are trimmed from each CDR3.

CDR3 length	V gene	J gene	CDR3 protein
16	TRBV28	TRBJ2-3	ASSSIGTSGSYTDTQY
15	TRBV7-6	TRBJ2-2	ASSLAMTSVYTGELF
12	TRBV7-9	TRBJ1-2	ASSPRTGNYGYT
13	TRBV29-1	TRBJ2-2	SVDLGRGNTGELF
13	TRBV6-5	TRBJ2-7	ASSSQPSGAYEQY
13	TRBV5-1	TRBJ2-7	ASSLGQGDFEEQY
13	TRBV5-1	TRBJ2-5	ASSLPTTGKKTQY
14	TRBV20-1	TRBJ2-1	SARDLIAGDPDEQF
13	TRBV18	TRBJ2-7	ASSQIAEPSAQQY
16	TRBV7-2	TRBJ2-7	ASSLEGSGRAGFGEQY
11	TRBV2	TRBJ2-7	ASGLTGMGEQY
11	TRBV2	TRBJ2-7	ASSFSASYEQY
10	TRBV19	TRBJ1-5	ASTSFNQPQH
12	TRBV11-2	TRBJ2-7	ASSFGTGGGEQY
13	TRBV19	TRBJ1-1	ASSIYGTGNTEAF
13	TRBV27	TRBJ1-1	ASSFQTSTGAEAF
15	TRBV27	TRBJ2-6	ASSLSFRSAGANVLT
13	TRBV18	TRBJ2-7	ASSSGTGNSYEQY
13	TRBV7-2	TRBJ1-2	ASSPGWGPNYGYT
13	TRBV11-1	TRBJ2-7	ASSLNRGLAYEQY
13	TRBV28	TRBJ1-2	ASSSPSRAGGGYT
14	TRBV12-5	TRBJ2-7	ASGLDPTRGLYEQY
17	TRBV29-1	TRBJ2-7	SVNTLFRGGEGNSYEQY
12	TRBV29-1	TRBJ2-2	SVGQGGYTGELF
14	TRBV7-2	TRBJ2-5	ASSPPTRSPQETQY
10	TRBV28	TRBJ2-3	ASMKGTDTQY
11	TRBV9	TRBJ2-5	ASSAAPQETQY
12	TRBV13	TRBJ2-1	ASSPSGIDNEQF
10	TRBV20-1	TRBJ2-5	SAYNPEETQY